This TCR beta chain is from a study of blood T cells in healthy people across ages. Overall study findings and caveats: Among T cells, TCR beta diversity per million cells dropped roughly linearly as age rose. Changes seen in expanded clonotypes were possibly confounded by donor CMV status left unknown.

The use of a sample-barcoded 5' primer and a J-beta primer mix characterized a second PCR of roughly 6 to 12 cycles. TCRdb used MiXCR to reprocess the 5' RACE reads, holding one entry per CDR3 protein. The sample comprises about 1,500,000 distinct CDR3 sequences, around 42% of which are singletons, and 7% to 9.5% rests with the top ten. Caucasian, healthy and from Russia, the donors were aged between roughly 6 and 95. This CDR3 has 15 residues. From germline, CDR1 is MNHEY and CDR2 SMNVEV (reference sequence). With V trimmed by 1 base and J by 1 base, 3 bases remained unmatched. This clonotype was seen a handful of times. Antigen: not known.

The rearrangement links TRBV27 to TRBJ2-7; 8 bases line up with TRBD1. This TCR was sampled from a woman aged 18-35 years in good health. The specimen was blood. CDR3 region: CASSLLGQVSYEQYF. CDR3 nucleotides: TGTGCCAGCAGTTTATTGGGACAGGTTTCCTACGAGCAGTACTTC.